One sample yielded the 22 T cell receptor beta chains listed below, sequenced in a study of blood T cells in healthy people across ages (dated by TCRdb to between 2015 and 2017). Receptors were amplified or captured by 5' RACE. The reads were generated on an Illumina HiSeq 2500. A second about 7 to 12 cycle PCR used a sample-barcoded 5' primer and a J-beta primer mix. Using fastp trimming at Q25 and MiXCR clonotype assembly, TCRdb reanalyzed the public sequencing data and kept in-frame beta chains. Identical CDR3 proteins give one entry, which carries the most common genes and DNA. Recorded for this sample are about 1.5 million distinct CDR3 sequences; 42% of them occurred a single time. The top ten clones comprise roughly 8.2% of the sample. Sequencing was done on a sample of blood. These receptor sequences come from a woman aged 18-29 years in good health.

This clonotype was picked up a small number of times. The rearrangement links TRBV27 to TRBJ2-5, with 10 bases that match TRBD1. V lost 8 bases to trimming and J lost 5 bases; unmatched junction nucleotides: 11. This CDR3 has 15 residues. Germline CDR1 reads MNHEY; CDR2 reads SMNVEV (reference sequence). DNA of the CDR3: TGTGCCAGCGACCCGGGACAGGGGTTGAGGGAGACCCAGTACTTC. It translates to CASDPGQGLRETQYF.

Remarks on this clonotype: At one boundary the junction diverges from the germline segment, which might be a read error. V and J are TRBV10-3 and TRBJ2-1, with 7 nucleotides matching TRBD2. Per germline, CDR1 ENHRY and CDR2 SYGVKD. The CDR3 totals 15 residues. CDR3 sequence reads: CTISESASGYNEQFF. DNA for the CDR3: TGTACCATCAGTGAGTCGGCTAGCGGATACAATGAGCAGTTCTTC.

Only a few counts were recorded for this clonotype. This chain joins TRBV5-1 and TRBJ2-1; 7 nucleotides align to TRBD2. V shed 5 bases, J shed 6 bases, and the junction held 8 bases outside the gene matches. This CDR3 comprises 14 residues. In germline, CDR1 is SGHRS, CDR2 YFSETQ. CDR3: CASSPVGGVNEQFF. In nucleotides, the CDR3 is TGCGCCAGCAGTCCCGTGGGGGGGGTCAATGAGCAGTTCTTC.

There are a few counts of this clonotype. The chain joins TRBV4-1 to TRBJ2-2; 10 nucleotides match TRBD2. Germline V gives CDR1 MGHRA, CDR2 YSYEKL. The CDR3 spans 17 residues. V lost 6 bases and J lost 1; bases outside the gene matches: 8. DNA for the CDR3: TGCGCCAGCAGTCCTTTTCCTAGCGGGGGGAACACCGGGGAGCTGTTTTTT. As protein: CASSPFPSGGNTGELFF.

The DNA for the CDR3 is TGTGCCAGTAGTATTGATAGCGGGGGTTCCTACGAGCAGTACTTC. Its protein product is CASSIDSGGSYEQYF. The chain uses TRBV19 and TRBJ2-7, with 9 bases matching TRBD2. The CDR3 is made up of 15 amino acids. V lost 3 bases to trimming and J lost 1 base; unmatched junction nucleotides: 4. Germline V lookup: CDR1 LNHDA, CDR2 SQIVND (reference sequence).

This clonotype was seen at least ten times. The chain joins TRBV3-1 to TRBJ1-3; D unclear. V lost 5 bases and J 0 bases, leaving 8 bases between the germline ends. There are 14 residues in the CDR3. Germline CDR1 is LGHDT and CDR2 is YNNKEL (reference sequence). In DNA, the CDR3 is TGTGCCAGCAGCTACCGGGACTCTGGAAACACCATATATTTT. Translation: CASSYRDSGNTIYF.

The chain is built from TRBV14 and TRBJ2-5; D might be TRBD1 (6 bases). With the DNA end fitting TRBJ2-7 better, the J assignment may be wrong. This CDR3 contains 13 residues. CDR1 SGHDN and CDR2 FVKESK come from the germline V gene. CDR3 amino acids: CASSLTGIYEQYF. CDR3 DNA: TGTGCCAGCAGCTTAACAGGGATCTACGAGCAGTACTTC.

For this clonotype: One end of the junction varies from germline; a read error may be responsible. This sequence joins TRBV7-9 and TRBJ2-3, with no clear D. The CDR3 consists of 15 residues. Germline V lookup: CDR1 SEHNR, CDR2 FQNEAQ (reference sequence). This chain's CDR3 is CASSLAKLSTETQYF. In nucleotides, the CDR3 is TGTGCCAGCAGCTTAGCAAAGTTAAGCACAGAGACGCAGTATTTT.

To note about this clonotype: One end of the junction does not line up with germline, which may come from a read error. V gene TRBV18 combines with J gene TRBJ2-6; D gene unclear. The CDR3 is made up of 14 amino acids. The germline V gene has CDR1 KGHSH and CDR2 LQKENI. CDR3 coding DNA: TGTGCCAGCCCACCCTACTCTGGGGCCAACGTCCTGACTTTC. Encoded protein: CASPPYSGANVLTF.

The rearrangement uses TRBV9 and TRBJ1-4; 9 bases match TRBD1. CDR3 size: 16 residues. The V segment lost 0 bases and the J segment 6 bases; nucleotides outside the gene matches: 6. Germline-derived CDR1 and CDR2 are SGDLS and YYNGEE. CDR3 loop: CASSVDDGTGHEKLFF. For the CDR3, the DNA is TGTGCCAGCAGCGTAGACGACGGGACAGGGCATGAAAAACTGTTTTTT.

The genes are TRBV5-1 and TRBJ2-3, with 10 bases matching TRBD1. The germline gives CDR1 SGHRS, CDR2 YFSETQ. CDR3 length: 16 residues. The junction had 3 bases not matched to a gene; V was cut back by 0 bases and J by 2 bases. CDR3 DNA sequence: TGCGCCAGCAGCTTGGCCGGGACAGGGGTCACAGATACGCAGTATTTT. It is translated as CASSLAGTGVTDTQYF.

In DNA, the CDR3 is TGTGCCACCAGCAGGACTAAAGGGGACACTGAAGCTTTCTTT. Protein sequence: CATSRTKGDTEAFF. The chain is built from TRBV15 and TRBJ1-1; D possibly corresponds to TRBD1 (5 bases). CDR3 length equals 14 residues. CDR1 and CDR2 from the germline V gene are LNHNV and YYDKDF (reference sequence). The V and J ends lost 3 bases and 3 bases respectively, with 11 bases between them.

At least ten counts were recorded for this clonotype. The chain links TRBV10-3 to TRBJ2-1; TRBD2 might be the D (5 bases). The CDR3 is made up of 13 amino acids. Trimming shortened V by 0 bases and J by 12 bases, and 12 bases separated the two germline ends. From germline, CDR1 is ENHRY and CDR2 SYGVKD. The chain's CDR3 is CAISESNPEGQFF. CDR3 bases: TGTGCCATCAGTGAGTCGAATCCCGAGGGGCAGTTCTTC.

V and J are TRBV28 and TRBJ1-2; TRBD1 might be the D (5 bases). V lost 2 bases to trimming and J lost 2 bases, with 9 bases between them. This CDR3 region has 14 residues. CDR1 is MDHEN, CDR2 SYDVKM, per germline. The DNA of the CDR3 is TGTGCCAGCAGTTTAGGGGGGAAGAACTATGGCTACACCTTC. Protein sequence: CASSLGGKNYGYTF.

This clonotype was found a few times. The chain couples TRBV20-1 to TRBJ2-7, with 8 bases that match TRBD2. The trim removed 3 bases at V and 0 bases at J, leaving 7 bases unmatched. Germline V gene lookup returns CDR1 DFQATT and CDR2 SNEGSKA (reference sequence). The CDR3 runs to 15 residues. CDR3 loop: CSARDGGALSYEQYF. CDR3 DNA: TGCAGTGCTAGGGACGGGGGGGCCCTCTCCTACGAGCAGTACTTC.

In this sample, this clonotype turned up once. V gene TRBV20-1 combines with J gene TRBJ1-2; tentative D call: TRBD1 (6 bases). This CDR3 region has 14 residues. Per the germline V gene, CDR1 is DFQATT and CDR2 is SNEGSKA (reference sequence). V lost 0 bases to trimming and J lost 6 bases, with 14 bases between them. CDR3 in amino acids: CSARDSGTRDGYTF. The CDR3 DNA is TGCAGTGCTAGAGATTCCGGGACAAGGGATGGCTACACCTTC.

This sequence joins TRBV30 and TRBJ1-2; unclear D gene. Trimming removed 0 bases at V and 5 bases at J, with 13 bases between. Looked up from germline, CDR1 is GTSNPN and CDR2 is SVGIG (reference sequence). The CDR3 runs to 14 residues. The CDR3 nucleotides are TGTGCCTGGAGTGTAGAAGGGCCGGGGTATGGCTACACCTTC. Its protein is CAWSVEGPGYGYTF.

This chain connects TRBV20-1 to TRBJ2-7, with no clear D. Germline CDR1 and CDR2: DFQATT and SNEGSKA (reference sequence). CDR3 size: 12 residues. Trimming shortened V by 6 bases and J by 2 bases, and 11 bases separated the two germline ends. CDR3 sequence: CSAQQPTYEQYF. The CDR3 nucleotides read TGCAGTGCCCAGCAGCCTACCTACGAGCAGTACTTC.

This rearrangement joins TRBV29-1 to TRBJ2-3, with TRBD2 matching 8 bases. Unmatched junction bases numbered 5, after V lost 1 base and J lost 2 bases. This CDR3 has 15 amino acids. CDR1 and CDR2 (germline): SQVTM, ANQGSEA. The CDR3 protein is CSVEGTGGITDTQYF. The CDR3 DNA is TGCAGCGTTGAAGGGACGGGAGGGATCACAGATACGCAGTATTTT.

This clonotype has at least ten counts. This chain's CDR3 is CASSADGAYEQYF. The DNA of the CDR3 is TGTGCCAGCAGCGCGGACGGAGCCTACGAGCAGTACTTC. The rearrangement joins TRBV7-2 to TRBJ2-7; D call uncertain. CDR1 is SGHTA and CDR2 is FQGNSA in the germline V gene. The CDR3 sequence is 13 residues long. V was shortened by 5 bases and J by 2 bases, with 10 bases between the two germline ends.

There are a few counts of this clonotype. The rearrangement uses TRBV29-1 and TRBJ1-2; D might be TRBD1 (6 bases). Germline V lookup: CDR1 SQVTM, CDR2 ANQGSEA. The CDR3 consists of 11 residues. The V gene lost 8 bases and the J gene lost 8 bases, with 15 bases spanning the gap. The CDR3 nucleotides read TGCAGCAGTAGAACAGGGAACGGCTACACCTTC. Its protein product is CSSRTGNGYTF.

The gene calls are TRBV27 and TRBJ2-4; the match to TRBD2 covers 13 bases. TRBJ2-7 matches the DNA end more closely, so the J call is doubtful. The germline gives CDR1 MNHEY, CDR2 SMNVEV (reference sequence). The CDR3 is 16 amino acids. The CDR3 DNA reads TGTGCCAGCAGTGGCGGACTAGCGGGAGTCGGCCACGAGCAGTACTTC. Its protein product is CASSGGLAGVGHEQYF.